This passage covers 20 T cell receptor beta chains from one sample sequenced in a study of blood T cell repertoires in COVID-19. Data came from immunoSEQ multiplex PCR; TCRdb stores just in-frame clones and leaves some out. The table records about 330,000 clones, more than 70% of them present only once. Sequencing used peripheral blood. The receptors originated from a man in his late teens or twenties who had recovered from COVID-19.

In regard to this clone: A junction boundary mismatches the germline segment, possibly from a read error. J is TRBJ2-7 and V is TRBV27; 13 bases are shared with TRBD2. This CDR3 has 16 residues. Germline V gene lookup returns CDR1 MNHEY and CDR2 SMNVEV (reference sequence). The CDR3 loop reads CASSTTSGGLAGVLDF. Written as DNA, the CDR3 is TGTGCCAGCAGCACAACCTCTGGCGGACTAGCGGGAGTTTTGGACTTC.

The chain joins TRBV4-1 to TRBJ1-5, with D possibly matching TRBD1 (6 bases). The CDR3 is 18 residues long. CDR1 and CDR2 (germline): MGHRA, YSYEKL. With 1 base removed from V and 3 bases from J, the gap between germline ends came to 19 bases. The CDR3 nucleotides are TGCGCCAGCAGCCAAGGGCTTCGGGGAGACAGGAACAATCAGCCCCAGCATTTT. Translation: CASSQGLRGDRNNQPQHF.

This rearrangement joins TRBV6-4 to TRBJ2-3, with 12 bases aligning to TRBD2. This CDR3 region has 16 residues. Germline V gene sequence: CDR1 MRHNA, CDR2 SNTAGT. The trim removed 5 bases at V and 2 bases at J, leaving 5 bases unmatched. The chain's CDR3 is CASSSGTSGPTDTQYF. The DNA of the CDR3 is TGTGCCAGCAGTTCCGGGACTAGCGGGCCCACAGATACGCAGTATTTT.

The chain is built from TRBV2 and TRBJ2-1; TRBD2 aligns across 9 bases. The germline V gene has CDR1 SNHLY and CDR2 FYNNEI. V was pared by 2 bases and J by 4 bases, with 6 bases of the junction left unmatched. The CDR3 is 16 residues long. CDR3 bases: TGTGCCAGCAGTGAAATCCAGCGGGAGGCTTACAATGAGCAGTTCTTC. Protein product: CASSEIQREAYNEQFF.

The chain couples TRBV4-2 to TRBJ2-3; 9 bases map to TRBD2. Germline V CDR1 and CDR2: LGHNA, YNFKEQ. This CDR3 contains 16 residues. V was pared by 3 bases and J by 0 bases, with 4 bases of the junction left unmatched. The CDR3 sequence is CASSHSSGASTDTQYF. The CDR3 DNA sequence: TGTGCCAGCAGCCACTCTAGCGGGGCCAGCACAGATACGCAGTATTTT.

This chain links TRBV27 with TRBJ2-7, with TRBD1 matching over 8 bases. V lost 5 bases and J lost 7; bases outside the gene matches: 13. Germline CDR1 reads MNHEY; CDR2 reads SMNVEV (reference sequence). The CDR3 sequence is 15 residues long. The CDR3 region is CASSPWTGTIVEQYF. CDR3 DNA: TGTGCCAGCAGTCCCTGGACAGGGACGATTGTAGAGCAGTACTTC.

Only one count was recorded for this clone. The chain uses TRBV7-3 and TRBJ2-7; tentative D call: TRBD1 (5 bases). The germline CDR1 and CDR2 sequences are SGHTA and FQGTGA. This CDR3 region has 15 residues. V was pared by 2 bases and J by 2 bases, with 13 bases between. The CDR3 DNA is TGTGCCAGCAGCTTAGTCGGTGGGGCCGCCTACGAGCAGTACTTC. This gives the protein CASSLVGGAAYEQYF. Based on the CDR3 plus reference TRBV7-3 and TRBJ2-7, the full variable domain is GAGVSQTPSNKVTEKGKYVELRCDPISGHTALYWYRQSLGQGPEFLIYFQGTGAADDSGLPNDRFFAVRPEGSVSTLKIQRTERGDSAVYLCASSLVGGAAYEQYFGPGTRLTVT.

The gene calls are TRBV6-4 and TRBJ2-3; 8 bases line up with TRBD2. After removal of 6 bases from V and 2 bases from J, the junction contained 7 bases not matched to a gene. The CDR3 runs to 15 residues. Germline lookup yields CDR1 MRHNA and CDR2 SNTAGT. CDR3 DNA sequence: TGTGCCAGCAGGAGACTAGCGCTTACCACAGATACGCAGTATTTT. The encoded protein is CASRRLALTTDTQYF.

CDR3 DNA sequence: TGTGCCAGCGAATGGACAGGGGACACCGGGGAGCTGTTTTTT. This sequence encodes CASEWTGDTGELFF. This rearrangement joins TRBV18 to TRBJ2-2; 9 bases align to TRBD1. The CDR3 covers 14 residues. Trimming at V came to 8 bases and at J to 3 bases, leaving 4 bases not matched to a gene. The V gene's germline CDR1 is KGHSH and CDR2 LQKENI.

V gene TRBV10-3 combines with J gene TRBJ1-3; D might be TRBD1 (5 bases). Germline lookup yields CDR1 ENHRY and CDR2 SYGVKD. This CDR3 is 16 amino acids long. Trimming removed 3 bases from V and 3 bases from J, with 15 bases in between. This chain's CDR3 is CAISEGAGRIGNTIYF. In DNA form, the CDR3 reads TGTGCCATCAGTGAAGGTGCAGGGAGGATTGGAAACACCATATATTTT.

The chain uses TRBV27 and TRBJ2-7; 8 nucleotides align to TRBD1. There are 17 residues in the CDR3. Germline V gives CDR1 MNHEY, CDR2 SMNVEV (reference sequence). The V and J ends lost 8 bases and 0 bases, in that order; junction bases with no gene match: 15. CDR3 protein: CASGPSQDRVISYEQYF. The CDR3 DNA sequence: TGTGCCAGCGGCCCCTCGCAGGACAGGGTTATCTCCTACGAGCAGTACTTC.

The CDR3, as DNA: TGTGCCAGCCGGGACAGGGGAACGAAACTGTTTTTT. As protein: CASRDRGTKLFF. J is TRBJ1-4 and V is TRBV7-2; 10 bases agree with TRBD1. Germline loops: CDR1 SGHTA, CDR2 FQGNSA. CDR3 length: 12 amino acids. Trimming cost V 8 bases and J 11 bases; bases outside gene matches: 5. Full variable domain (rest looked up from reference TRBV7-2 and TRBJ1-4): GAGVSQSPSNKVTEKGKDVELRCDPISGHTALYWYRQSLGQGLEFLIYFQGNSAPDKSGLPSDRFSAERTGGSVSTLTIQRTQQEDSAVYLCASRDRGTKLFFGSGTQLSVL.

This clone was recorded many times. This chain uses TRBV10-3 with TRBJ1-1; perhaps TRBD1 as D (6 bases). From germline, CDR1 is ENHRY and CDR2 SYGVKD. V was shortened by 3 bases and J by 0 bases, with 8 bases between the two germline ends. The CDR3 sequence is 14 residues long. The CDR3 coding sequence is TGTGCCATCAGTGATACAGGGTTGAACACTGAAGCTTTCTTT. As protein: CAISDTGLNTEAFF.

This clone was seen a single time. The chain carries TRBV5-1 and TRBJ2-3; 7 bases match TRBD1. The germline gives CDR1 SGHRS, CDR2 YFSETQ. The CDR3 has 15 amino acids. Germline trimming cut 4 bases from V and 1 base from J; bases unmatched to any gene: 6. This chain's CDR3 is CASSTGQTGTDTQYF. Written as DNA, the CDR3 is TGCGCCAGCAGCACGGGACAGACAGGCACAGATACGCAGTATTTT.

The chain uses TRBV14 and TRBJ1-1; no firm D call. V was trimmed by 2 bases and J by 8 bases, leaving 12 bases between them. Germline assignment: CDR1 SGHDN and CDR2 FVKESK. This CDR3 has 13 amino acids. The CDR3 nucleotides are TGTGCCAGCAGCCAAACCCCTAGCCAAGAAGCTTTCTTT. Its protein is CASSQTPSQEAFF.

The chain joins TRBV7-9 to TRBJ1-3; 7 bases are a match to TRBD1. CDR1 and CDR2 from the germline V gene are SEHNR and FQNEAQ (reference sequence). This CDR3 region has 19 residues. V shed 3 bases and J 2 bases; nucleotides not matched to a gene: 16. The CDR3 DNA reads TGTGCCAGCAGCTTGGGCGTTAACAGGGGAGGAACTGCTGGAAACACCATATATTTT. As protein: CASSLGVNRGGTAGNTIYF. Full variable domain (missing parts from reference TRBV7-9 and TRBJ1-3): DTGVSQNPRHKITKRGQNVTFRCDPISEHNRLYWYRQTLGQGPEFLTYFQNEAQLEKSRLLSDRFSAERPKGSFSTLEIQRTEQGDSAMYLCASSLGVNRGGTAGNTIYFGEGSWLTVV.

The V call is TRBV27, the J call TRBJ1-4; no reliable D call. The CDR3 runs 18 residues. CDR1 MNHEY and CDR2 SMNVEV come from the germline V gene (reference sequence). Trimming took off 5 bases at V and 8 bases at J, with 27 bases between the two ends. The CDR3 sequence is CASSSGVGRERGREKLFF. As DNA, the CDR3 is TGTGCCAGCAGTAGTGGGGTTGGGAGAGAGCGGGGAAGAGAAAAACTGTTTTTT.

This chain joins TRBV6-2 or TRBV6-3 and TRBJ2-7; 8 bases agree with TRBD2. The CDR3 is 14 residues long. Germline CDR1 reads MNHEY; CDR2 reads SVGEGT. The trim removed 2 bases at V and 3 bases at J, leaving 3 bases unmatched. CDR3 in amino acids: CASSYGSGSYEQYF. The CDR3, as DNA: TGTGCCAGCAGTTACGGGAGCGGGAGCTACGAGCAGTACTTC.

V is TRBV11-2 and J is TRBJ2-1, with TRBD2 matching over 7 bases. Trimming cost V 1 base and J 7 bases; bases outside gene matches: 13. Germline-derived CDR1 and CDR2 are SGHAT and FQNNGV. The CDR3 is made up of 17 amino acids. The CDR3 spells CASSLGWRTSDPNEQFF. CDR3 sequence (DNA): TGTGCCAGCAGCTTAGGGTGGCGTACTAGCGACCCGAATGAGCAGTTCTTC.

The V gene is TRBV6-5, the J gene TRBJ2-1; possible D gene TRBD1, 6 bases. Germline CDR1 is MNHEY and CDR2 is SVGAGI. V lost 2 bases to trimming and J lost 7 bases, with 18 bases between them. The CDR3 has 16 residues. The CDR3 bases are TGTGCCAGCAGTTACCCGCGTCAGGGGTCGGGGAATGAGCAGTTCTTC. Translation gives CASSYPRQGSGNEQFF.